The T cell receptor beta chain described here comes from a study of blood T cell repertoires in COVID-19. The CDR3 is 14 residues long. After removal of 5 bases from V and 3 bases from J, the junction contained 5 bases not matched to a gene. CDR1 is LNHDA and CDR2 is SQIVND in the germline V gene (reference sequence). Authors' data handling: For nucleated cells, counts were estimated from reference gene primer amplification. Using immunoSEQ multiplex PCR, the repertoire was profiled, and TCRdb retains in-frame clones only, with some absent. That table gives V, J and clone size, and the DNA gave D and trimming. The sample has 95,000 to 150,000 clones, over 65% seen once.

The rearrangement links TRBV19 to TRBJ2-7; TRBD1 aligns across 9 bases. This clonotype originated in a woman between 70 and 85 years old with acute or convalescent COVID-19. Sequencing input: peripheral blood. In DNA, the CDR3 is TGTGCCAGTAGTTCGACAGGGGGGCACTACGAGCAGTACTTC. As protein: CASSSTGGHYEQYF.